This T cell receptor (beta chain) is drawn from a study of blood T cell repertoires in COVID-19. About the study: COVID-19 samples collected from the United States, Italy and Spain covered acute and convalescent phases.

TCRdb's copy holds only in-frame clones and misses some; the assay was immunoSEQ multiplex PCR. Among under 400,000 clones listed, 85% to 90% were seen once. Germline V lookup: CDR1 MNHEY, CDR2 SMNVEV (reference sequence). Trimming cost V 2 bases and J 8 bases, with 13 bases left between them. This CDR3 contains 14 residues. This TCR came from a woman in her 30s with COVID-19, enrolled during active disease. Sample: peripheral blood. This chain links TRBV27 with TRBJ2-1; D is uncertain. The CDR3 DNA sequence: TGTGCCAGCAGTTTAGGCTCACCCTTGGATGAGCAGTTCTTC. This gives the protein CASSLGSPLDEQFF.